One and the same sample provided the 25 T cell receptor beta chains below, sequenced in a study of blood T cell repertoires in COVID-19. Method: immunoSEQ multiplex PCR; TCRdb's copy keeps in-frame clones and lacks some. This sample has about 110,000 clones, with about 83% found just once. The source material was peripheral blood. All receptors derive from a woman in her 70s with acute or convalescent COVID-19.

This clone was counted a single time. This chain connects TRBV6-5 to TRBJ1-4; D is unclear. Germline V lookup: CDR1 MNHEY, CDR2 SVGAGI. Trimming stripped 6 bases from V and 2 bases from J, with 13 bases between. CDR3 length: 15 residues. CDR3 DNA: TGTGCCAGCAGGGCGGTTCTGGTGACTAATGAAAAACTGTTTTTT. Translated, it gives CASRAVLVTNEKLFF.

The V and J genes are TRBV5-4 and TRBJ1-3; TRBD1 matches 7 bases. Germline V CDR1 and CDR2: SGHNT, YYREEE (reference sequence). The CDR3 extends over 16 amino acids. After removal of 3 bases from V and 2 bases from J, the junction contained 8 bases not matched to a gene. The CDR3 DNA reads as TGTGCCAGCAGCTCGGCGGCAGGGGGTGCTGGAAACACCATATATTTT. Amino acid sequence: CASSSAAGGAGNTIYF.

The genes are TRBV27 and TRBJ1-3; maybe TRBD1 (5 bases). The length of the CDR3 is 14 residues. CDR1 is MNHEY and CDR2 is SMNVEV in the germline V gene (reference sequence). V was trimmed by 5 bases and J by 4 bases, leaving 12 bases between them. The DNA of the CDR3 is TGTGCCAGCAGTCTCAGGGCCGGCGGAAACACCATATATTTT. This codes for CASSLRAGGNTIYF.

The chain joins TRBV7-2 to TRBJ2-6; TRBD1 might be the D (6 bases). V was clipped by 3 bases and J by 4 bases, with 13 bases between them. The CDR3 loop spans 16 amino acids. Germline CDR1 and CDR2: SGHTA and FQGNSA. CDR3 coding DNA: TGTGCCAGCAGCTTCCACAGGGTTACAGGGGCCAACGTCCTGACTTTC. Translated: CASSFHRVTGANVLTF.

This chain connects TRBV5-1 to TRBJ2-5; the match to TRBD2 covers 8 bases. This CDR3 contains 15 residues. Germline lookup yields CDR1 SGHRS and CDR2 YFSETQ. Unmatched junction bases numbered 4, after V lost 0 bases and J lost 3 bases. DNA of the CDR3: TGCGCCAGCAGCTTGGCGCCGGGAGGGAAAGAGACCCAGTACTTC. Translating it yields CASSLAPGGKETQYF. The full variable domain, in which reference TRBV5-1 and TRBJ2-5 provide the parts outside the CDR3, is KAGVTQTPRYLIKTRGQQVTLSCSPISGHRSVSWYQQTPGQGLQFLFEYFSETQRNKGNFPGRFSGRQFSNSRSEMNVSTLELGDSALYLCASSLAPGGKETQYFGPGTRLLVL.

The chain combines TRBV5-5 with TRBJ1-1; D uncertain. Germline V gene sequence: CDR1 SGHKS, CDR2 YYEKEE (reference sequence). Trimming cost V 1 base and J 0 bases, with 10 bases left between them. The CDR3 has 15 amino acids. In DNA, the CDR3 is TGTGCCAGCAGCTTGCTCGGGGAACTGAACACTGAAGCTTTCTTT. This encodes CASSLLGELNTEAFF.

J is TRBJ2-1 and V is TRBV5-1, with D perhaps matching TRBD2 (5 bases). The CDR3 spans 15 residues. The ends were cut back, 7 bases at V and 2 bases at J, with 16 bases in the middle. Germline-derived CDR1 and CDR2 are SGHRS and YFSETQ. The CDR3 DNA follows: TGCGCCAGCGTTTGGACGGCGGGTCCCTACAATGAGCAGTTCTTC. Amino acids: CASVWTAGPYNEQFF.

The chain combines TRBV27 with TRBJ2-7; 10 positions match TRBD2. Trimming took 7 bases from V and 0 from J; bases not matched to a gene: 9. This CDR3 region has 16 residues. Germline V lookup: CDR1 MNHEY, CDR2 SMNVEV (reference sequence). CDR3 protein: CASKEASGGPSYEQYF. CDR3 bases: TGTGCCAGCAAGGAGGCTAGCGGGGGCCCCTCCTACGAGCAGTACTTC.

This clone occurred a few times. The gene calls are TRBV11-2 and TRBJ2-1; the match to TRBD2 covers 8 bases. This CDR3 spans 16 amino acids. J lost 5 bases, V lost 2 bases, and 8 bases had no gene match. The germline gives CDR1 SGHAT, CDR2 FQNNGV. The CDR3 region is CASSLNSGGNHNEQFF. CDR3 in DNA: TGTGCCAGCAGCTTAAATTCGGGAGGGAACCACAATGAGCAGTTCTTC.

In DNA, the CDR3 is TGTGCCAGTAGTATAAAACGAGGAAATTCACCCCTCCACTTT. Translated, it gives CASSIKRGNSPLHF. The chain is built from TRBV19 and TRBJ1-6, with D unresolved. The CDR3 is 14 amino acids. The V gene lost 2 bases and the J gene lost 7 bases, with 9 bases spanning the gap. Looked up from germline, CDR1 is LNHDA and CDR2 is SQIVND (reference sequence).

The chain's CDR3 is CASSVHGTGAETQYF. DNA for the CDR3: TGTGCCAGCAGCGTACATGGGACAGGGGCCGAGACCCAGTACTTC. The rearrangement joins TRBV2 to TRBJ2-5; 10 nucleotides align to TRBD1. Germline V gene data show CDR1 as SNHLY and CDR2 as FYNNEI. The ends lost 6 bases at V and 5 bases at J; junction bases unmatched: 9. This CDR3 comprises 15 residues.

The chain uses TRBV5-1 and TRBJ2-2; TRBD2 matches at 8 bases. The CDR3 is made up of 16 amino acids. V trimming: 9 bases; J trimming: 0 bases; junction bases outside the gene matches: 10. Germline V gene data show CDR1 as SGHRS and CDR2 as YFSETQ. The CDR3 DNA sequence: TGCGCCACCCAGTACGGGGGGGGCGCGAACACCGGGGAGCTGTTTTTT. Translation gives CATQYGGGANTGELFF.

V usage is TRBV4-2 and J usage is TRBJ1-1; D is ambiguous. CDR3 length: 15 amino acids. Germline V CDR1 and CDR2: LGHNA, YNFKEQ. V lost 1 base and J lost 6, with 15 bases in between. In DNA form, the CDR3 reads TGTGCCAGCAGCCAAGGATTGGAGAGGTATTCTGAAGCTTTCTTT. Translated: CASSQGLERYSEAFF.

The chain has TRBV27 and TRBJ2-1, with 11 bases aligning to TRBD1. The germline gives CDR1 MNHEY, CDR2 SMNVEV (reference sequence). V shed 6 bases and J 7 bases; nucleotides not matched to a gene: 2. The CDR3 runs 13 residues. The chain's CDR3 is CASRWDRGNEQFF. The CDR3 DNA reads TGTGCCAGCAGGTGGGACAGGGGGAATGAGCAGTTCTTC.

This clone was seen only once. The chain recombines TRBV11-2 with TRBJ1-5; 10 bases are shared with TRBD1. CDR1 and CDR2 from the germline V gene are SGHAT and FQNNGV. The J segment lost 9 bases and the V segment lost 4 bases, leaving 3 bases of the junction unmatched. CDR3 size: 13 residues. The CDR3 DNA is TGTGCCAGCAGCTCGGACAGGGGGAGGCCCCAGCATTTT. It encodes CASSSDRGRPQHF.

As DNA, the CDR3 is TGCAGCGCCGACGGACAGTTTGAGTTTGATACGCAGTATTTT. The encoded protein is CSADGQFEFDTQYF. The V and J genes are TRBV29-1 and TRBJ2-3; tentative D call: TRBD1 (6 bases). In germline, CDR1 is SQVTM, CDR2 ANQGSEA. The CDR3 loop spans 14 amino acids. The V end was cut by 7 bases, the J end by 6 bases, with 20 bases between.

The V call is TRBV4-1, the J call TRBJ2-1; 7 nucleotides line up with TRBD1. This CDR3 has 14 residues. Germline V gene data show CDR1 as MGHRA and CDR2 as YSYEKL. The ends lost 4 bases at V and 1 base at J; junction bases unmatched: 1. In DNA, the CDR3 is TGCGCCAGCAGCCTGACAGGGTCCTACAATGAGCAGTTCTTC. It is translated as CASSLTGSYNEQFF.

This chain connects TRBV28 to TRBJ1-1; D may be TRBD1 (6 bases). This CDR3 spans 13 amino acids. Per the germline V gene, CDR1 is MDHEN and CDR2 is SYDVKM. V was cut by 3 bases and J by 7 bases, with 12 bases left in between. CDR3 sequence: CASSFHNRVEAFF. CDR3 DNA: TGTGCCAGCAGTTTCCATAACAGGGTTGAAGCTTTCTTT.

The rearrangement links TRBV10-1 to TRBJ2-1; 12 positions match TRBD2. Per germline, CDR1 WNHNN and CDR2 SYGVQD (reference sequence). The CDR3 runs 15 residues. J was trimmed by 6 bases and V by 2 bases; bases with no gene match: 2. CDR3 sequence: CASSEGTSGSNEQFF. Written as DNA, the CDR3 is TGCGCCAGCAGTGAGGGGACTAGCGGGTCCAATGAGCAGTTCTTC.

This clone was found once. The rearrangement uses TRBV5-1 and TRBJ2-4, with a tentative D call TRBD1 (6 bases). Looked up from germline, CDR1 is SGHRS and CDR2 is YFSETQ. The CDR3 contains 15 residues. The V end lost 2 bases, the J end lost 7 bases, and 16 bases lay between the germline ends. DNA for the CDR3: TGCGCCAGCAGCTTCCAGGGGCCCCCCGAGAACATTCAGTACTTC. Amino acids: CASSFQGPPENIQYF. The full variable domain, with the rest looked up from reference TRBV5-1 and TRBJ2-4, is KAGVTQTPRYLIKTRGQQVTLSCSPISGHRSVSWYQQTPGQGLQFLFEYFSETQRNKGNFPGRFSGRQFSNSRSEMNVSTLELGDSALYLCASSFQGPPENIQYFGAGTRLSVL.

V usage is TRBV5-1 and J usage is TRBJ1-1, with 8 bases lining up with TRBD1. V dropped 4 bases and J dropped 4; count of bases not matched to a gene: 12. CDR1 and CDR2 (germline): SGHRS, YFSETQ. This CDR3 region has 16 residues. In DNA, the CDR3 is TGCGCCAGCAGCCCTGGACAGGGAAGTTTTCGCACTGAAGCTTTCTTT. This sequence encodes CASSPGQGSFRTEAFF.

This chain uses TRBV4-1 with TRBJ2-6; D is undetermined. The CDR3 loop spans 18 amino acids. V lost 0 bases to trimming and J lost 1 base, with 13 bases between them. Looked up from germline, CDR1 is MGHRA and CDR2 is YSYEKL. The chain's CDR3 is CASSQDLAVFSGANVLTF. The CDR3 coding sequence is TGCGCCAGCAGCCAAGATTTGGCAGTGTTTTCTGGGGCCAACGTCCTGACTTTC.

The V gene is TRBV4-3, the J gene TRBJ2-3; 8 bases are shared with TRBD2. The CDR3 is 18 amino acids. Germline CDR1 reads LGHNA; CDR2 reads YSLEER. The V segment lost 4 bases and the J segment 3 bases; nucleotides outside the gene matches: 15. CDR3 in amino acids: CASSPSGGRGVLTDTQYF. CDR3 coding DNA: TGCGCCAGCAGCCCCTCAGGCGGGCGGGGGGTGTTGACAGATACGCAGTATTTT.

This rearrangement joins TRBV19 to TRBJ1-5, with D tentatively TRBD1 (6 bases). The V and J ends lost 6 bases and 1 base respectively, with 10 bases between them. This CDR3 is built from 14 residues. Germline V gene data show CDR1 as LNHDA and CDR2 as SQIVND (reference sequence). The CDR3 coding sequence is TGTGCCAGTAGGACACAGGGAAGCAATCAGCCCCAGCATTTT. Translated, it gives CASRTQGSNQPQHF.

The gene calls are TRBV3-1 (or the pseudogene TRBV3-2) and TRBJ1-1; 8 nucleotides match TRBD1. CDR1 and CDR2 (germline): LGHDT, YNNKEL (reference sequence). The junction had 7 bases not matched to a gene; V was cut back by 5 bases and J by 2 bases. This CDR3 is 15 amino acids long. This CDR3 reads CASSTRTGSNTEAFF. The CDR3 bases are TGTGCCAGCAGCACCCGGACAGGGAGTAACACTGAAGCTTTCTTT.